Presented here are 5 T cell receptor beta chains from one specimen sequenced in a study of T cells in Graves' hyperthyroidism and ophthalmopathy. Amplified TCR beta CDR3 regions came from RNA transcripts. Researchers ran a first-round RT-PCR on the TCR CDR3 using the HTBI primer set. MiXCR, applied by TCRdb to the multiplex PCR reads, yields one record per CDR3 protein. The sample records about half a million distinct CDR3 sequences, 20% being singletons. The sample consisted of blood. These receptors came from a man between 35 and 55 years old with Graves' ophthalmopathy.

This clonotype occurred a few times. The rearrangement uses TRBV29-1 and TRBJ2-3; no reliable D call. This CDR3 is 15 amino acids long. With 6 bases removed from V and 0 bases from J, the gap between germline ends came to 16 bases. Germline V gene sequence: CDR1 SQVTM, CDR2 ANQGSEA. CDR3 nucleotide sequence: TGCAGCGTCCAATATACCGGATCTAGCACAGATACGCAGTATTTT. It specifies CSVQYTGSSTDTQYF.

The CDR3 DNA reads as TGTGCCAGCAGACGTGACTCCGGGACCCCGGTTAATTCACCCCTCCACTTT. Protein: CASRRDSGTPVNSPLHF. The chain carries TRBV27 and TRBJ1-6, with a possible D match to TRBD1 (5 bases). Germline V CDR1 and CDR2: MNHEY, SMNVEV (reference sequence). There are 17 residues in the CDR3. Trimming cost V 6 bases and J 6 bases, with 21 bases left between them.

This clonotype has a count of ten or more. The chain joins TRBV6-1 to TRBJ2-1; D unclear. The CDR3 contains 13 residues. Trimming took off 8 bases at V and 0 bases at J, with 8 bases between the two ends. The germline CDR1 and CDR2 sequences are MNHNS and SASEGT. CDR3 region: CASFEFSYNEQFF. The CDR3 DNA sequence: TGTGCCAGCTTCGAATTCTCCTACAATGAGCAGTTCTTC.

The chain links TRBV18 to TRBJ1-2; 9 nucleotides align to TRBD1. Germline CDR1 reads KGHSH; CDR2 reads LQKENI. The CDR3 is 15 residues long. V lost 3 bases and J lost 2; bases outside the gene matches: 4. This chain's CDR3 is CASSPGTGSNYGYTF. CDR3 sequence (DNA): TGTGCCAGCTCACCGGGGACAGGGTCCAACTATGGCTACACCTTC.

This clonotype showed up just a few times. V and J are TRBV30 and TRBJ1-2; 8 bases line up with TRBD1. The CDR3 runs 14 residues. Germline values: CDR1 GTSNPN, CDR2 SVGIG (reference sequence). The V gene end was trimmed by 1 base and the J gene end by 0 bases; junction bases not matched to a gene: 1. The CDR3 sequence: CAWSGRGPNYGYTF. The DNA of the CDR3 is TGTGCCTGGAGTGGCAGGGGGCCTAACTATGGCTACACCTTC. The full variable domain, with the rest looked up from reference TRBV30 and TRBJ1-2, is SQTIHQWPATLVQPVGSPLSLECTVEGTSNPNLYWYRQAAGRGLQLLFYSVGIGQISSEVPQNLSASRPQDRQFILSSKKLLLSDSGFYLCAWSGRGPNYGYTFGSGTRLTVV.